This is a list of T cell receptor beta chains from one sample in a study of blood T cell repertoires in COVID-19. Measured with immunoSEQ multiplex PCR; TCRdb has only the in-frame clones, and not every one. The data hold more than 300,000 clones, with around 87% observed a single time. Specimen: peripheral blood. Receptor source: a woman between 25 and 40 years old with COVID-19, enrolled during active disease. CDR3s include the opening cysteine and the closing phenylalanine or tryptophan. Fields, in order: J gene, V gene, D gene, clone size, CDR3 protein, CDR3 DNA. A D gene is named only where the DNA matches it firmly. Some rows mark clone size as missing; the rest say once, few, many or name a class of expanded clone.

TRBJ2-3,TRBV4-1,-,-,CASSQKQGTDTQYF,TGCGCCAGCAGCCAAAAACAGGGAACAGATACGCAGTATTTT
TRBJ1-6,TRBV27,TRBD1,-,CASSSATGGYNSPLHF,TGTGCCAGCAGTTCCGCCACAGGGGGCTATAATTCACCCCTCCACTTT
TRBJ2-2,TRBV15,-,-,CATSRDFINTGELFF,TGTGCCACCAGCAGAGATTTCATCAACACCGGGGAGCTGTTTTTT
TRBJ2-7,TRBV5-4,TRBD1,-,CASSLGQGGTYEQYF,TGTGCCAGCAGCTTAGGACAGGGGGGGACCTACGAGCAGTACTTC
TRBJ1-2,TRBV18,TRBD1,-,CASSNKPGQGDYGYTF,TGTGCCAGCTCAAACAAGCCGGGACAGGGAGACTATGGCTACACCTTC
TRBJ2-2,TRBV7-7,-,-,CASRTGTGELFF,TGTGCTAGCAGAACAGGGACCGGGGAGCTGTTTTTT
TRBJ2-7,TRBV14,TRBD1,-,CASSPLSGTGESEQYF,TGTGCCAGCAGCCCCCTTTCCGGGACAGGGGAGTCCGAGCAGTACTTC
TRBJ2-7,TRBV7-9,TRBD1,-,CASSLVGGGSYEQYF,TGTGCCAGCAGCTTAGTAGGGGGCGGGTCCTACGAGCAGTACTTC
TRBJ1-5,TRBV19,-,few,CASSSGAAGNQPQHF,TGTGCCAGTAGTAGCGGAGCGGCTGGCAATCAGCCCCAGCATTTT
TRBJ2-3,TRBV5-1,TRBD2,-,CASSLWGASGSTDTQYF,TGCGCCAGCAGCTTGTGGGGGGCTAGCGGGAGCACAGATACGCAGTATTTT
TRBJ2-2,TRBV24-1,TRBD1,few,CATSVQGQTGELFF,TGTGCCACCAGTGTACAGGGGCAGACCGGGGAGCTGTTTTTT